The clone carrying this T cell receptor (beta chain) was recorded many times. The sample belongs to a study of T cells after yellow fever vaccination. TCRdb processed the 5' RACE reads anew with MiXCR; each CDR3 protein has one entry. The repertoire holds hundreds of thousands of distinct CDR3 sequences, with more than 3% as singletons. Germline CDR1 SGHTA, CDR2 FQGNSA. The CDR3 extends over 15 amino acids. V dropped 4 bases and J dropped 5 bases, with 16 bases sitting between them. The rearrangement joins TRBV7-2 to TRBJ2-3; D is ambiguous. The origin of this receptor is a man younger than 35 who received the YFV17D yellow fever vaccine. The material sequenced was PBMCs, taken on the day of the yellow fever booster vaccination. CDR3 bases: TGTGCCAGCAGCTCCGGACCCAGCGAACGAGATACGCAGTATTTT. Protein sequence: CASSSGPSERDTQYF.